Below are 27 T cell receptor beta chains sequenced from a single sample in a study of cytomegalovirus exposure and HLA in healthy donors. The PCR made use of 60 Vbeta and 13 Jbeta primers. Libraries were prepared by immunoSEQ multiplex PCR; TCRdb keeps only in-frame clonotypes and omits some of them. Of about 160,000 clones in the sample, around 83% were seen once. Sequenced material: PBMCs. These receptors were taken from a male donor in good health and CMV-seropositive.

This chain uses TRBV5-8 with TRBJ1-5, with 10 positions matching TRBD1. Per germline, CDR1 SGHTS and CDR2 YDEGEE. The length of the CDR3 is 15 residues. This chain's CDR3 is CTTDPGTGVDQPQHF. As DNA, the CDR3 is TGTACCACAGATCCCGGGACAGGGGTGGATCAGCCCCAGCATTTT.

Remarks on this clone: The sample has other DNA sequences that encode this CDR3 too. The CDR3 sequence is CASSRGLGYNEQFF. The CDR3 bases are TGTGCCAGCAGCCGAGGTTTAGGATACAATGAGCAGTTCTTC. The V call is TRBV7-2, the J call TRBJ2-1; D not certain. This CDR3 comprises 14 residues. Trimming cost V 5 bases and J 4 bases, with 12 bases left between them. Germline V gene data show CDR1 as SGHTA and CDR2 as FQGNSA.

The chain couples TRBV5-1 to TRBJ1-6, with 8 bases aligning to TRBD1. The length of the CDR3 is 16 residues. Germline V gene lookup returns CDR1 SGHRS and CDR2 YFSETQ. Germline trimming cut 2 bases from V and 7 bases from J; bases unmatched to any gene: 8. For the CDR3, the DNA is TGCGCCAGCAGCTTAACAGGGGGAACGATGAATTCACCCCTCCACTTT. Amino acids: CASSLTGGTMNSPLHF. Variable domain in full (rest from reference TRBV5-1 and TRBJ1-6): KAGVTQTPRYLIKTRGQQVTLSCSPISGHRSVSWYQQTPGQGLQFLFEYFSETQRNKGNFPGRFSGRQFSNSRSEMNVSTLELGDSALYLCASSLTGGTMNSPLHFGNGTRLTVT.

The genes are TRBV10-1 and TRBJ2-4, with 8 bases lining up with TRBD1. There are 13 residues in the CDR3. The ends lost 6 bases at V and 7 bases at J; junction bases unmatched: 5. Germline CDR1 WNHNN, CDR2 SYGVQD (reference sequence). The CDR3, as DNA: TGCGCCAGCAGCCCAACAGGGGGGAACATTCAGTACTTC. This gives the protein CASSPTGGNIQYF.

The chain uses TRBV5-4 and TRBJ1-4; TRBD1 aligns across 11 bases. J was trimmed by 7 bases and V by 4 bases; bases with no gene match: 6. Germline V gene lookup returns CDR1 SGHNT and CDR2 YYREEE (reference sequence). CDR3 length equals 15 residues. This chain's CDR3 is CASSLRTGGVEKLFF. DNA for the CDR3: TGTGCCAGCAGCCTCCGGACAGGGGGCGTTGAAAAACTGTTTTTT.

Concerning this clone itself: This sample includes further DNA sequences coding for the same CDR3. The CDR3 sequence: CASSWAGNSNQPQHF. In DNA, the CDR3 is TGTGCCAGCAGTTGGGCAGGAAATAGCAATCAGCCCCAGCATTTT. V is TRBV27 and J is TRBJ1-5; D unresolved. In germline, CDR1 is MNHEY, CDR2 SMNVEV (reference sequence). The CDR3 sequence is 15 residues long. Trimming shortened V by 4 bases and J by 0 bases, and 10 bases separated the two germline ends.

The gene calls are TRBV27 and TRBJ1-2, with TRBD1 identical over 9 bases. The V and J ends lost 3 bases and 6 bases, in that order; junction bases with no gene match: 8. This CDR3 contains 15 residues. Germline V gene lookup returns CDR1 MNHEY and CDR2 SMNVEV (reference sequence). The CDR3 region is CASSFSKTGGNGYTF. CDR3 in DNA: TGTGCCAGCAGTTTTAGCAAGACAGGGGGAAATGGCTACACCTTC.

The chain combines TRBV19 with TRBJ2-2; D unclear. Germline CDR1 LNHDA, CDR2 SQIVND (reference sequence). The CDR3 has 16 residues. The V end was cut by 3 bases, the J end by 3 bases, with 14 bases between. The CDR3: CASSIPRHTDTGELFF. As DNA, the CDR3 is TGTGCCAGTAGTATCCCCCGCCATACAGACACCGGGGAGCTGTTTTTT.

This clone was seen only a few times. The chain is built from TRBV25-1 and TRBJ1-3; D uncertain. Trimming stripped 2 bases from V and 5 bases from J, with 10 bases between. Per germline, CDR1 MGHDK and CDR2 SYGVNS. The length of the CDR3 is 14 residues. The CDR3 DNA is TGTGCCAGCAGTGAAGCAACGGGAAGAAACACCATATATTTT. It translates to CASSEATGRNTIYF.

The chain combines TRBV15 with TRBJ2-7, with a possible D match to TRBD1 (5 bases). The CDR3 sequence is 15 residues long. In germline, CDR1 is LNHNV, CDR2 YYDKDF (reference sequence). V lost 0 bases to trimming and J lost 3 bases, with 12 bases between them. The CDR3 sequence is CATSRDGLGVYEQYF. In DNA form, the CDR3 reads TGTGCCACCAGCAGAGATGGATTAGGGGTCTACGAGCAGTACTTC.

The chain links TRBV7-8 to TRBJ2-3, with TRBD1 as a possible D gene (6 bases). The V gene lost 5 bases and the J gene lost 0 bases, with 15 bases spanning the gap. Germline values: CDR1 SGHVS, CDR2 FQNEAQ. The CDR3 runs to 16 residues. The CDR3 sequence: CASSLRGTMSTDTQYF. The CDR3 bases are TGTGCCAGCAGCCTGAGGGGGACCATGAGCACAGATACGCAGTATTTT.

The chain links TRBV7-9 to TRBJ1-2, with a tentative D call TRBD1 (5 bases). The germline gives CDR1 SEHNR, CDR2 FQNEAQ (reference sequence). Deletions cut 1 base from V and 8 bases from J, with 23 bases between. The CDR3 contains 17 residues. CDR3 nucleotides: TGTGCCAGCAGCTTAGGTGGTGACCGGGGGACGATAGGAGGCTACACCTTC. Its protein is CASSLGGDRGTIGGYTF.

Of note for this clone: The junction departs from the called germline gene at one end, perhaps through a read error. The rearrangement uses TRBV6-5 and TRBJ2-6, with a tentative D call TRBD1 (5 bases). The germline V gene has CDR1 MNHEY and CDR2 SVGAGI. This CDR3 has 15 residues. The CDR3 region is CASALVVSGANGLTF. The CDR3 DNA follows: TGTGCCAGCGCCCTGGTCGTCTCTGGGGCCAACGGCCTGACTTTC.

The chain recombines TRBV5-5 with TRBJ2-5; TRBD2 matches 9 bases. Germline V gene data show CDR1 as SGHKS and CDR2 as YYEKEE (reference sequence). The CDR3 consists of 16 residues. The junction had 10 bases not matched to a gene; V was cut back by 4 bases and J by 3 bases. CDR3: CASSHTASGGKETQYF. Written as DNA, the CDR3 is TGTGCCAGCAGCCATACAGCGAGCGGGGGGAAAGAGACCCAGTACTTC.

This chain links TRBV30 with TRBJ2-7, with D maybe TRBD1 (5 bases). V lost 5 bases and J lost 0, with 14 bases in between. Germline V lookup: CDR1 GTSNPN, CDR2 SVGIG (reference sequence). The CDR3 contains 14 residues. The CDR3: CAWAAGQLSYEQYF. The CDR3 DNA follows: TGTGCCTGGGCCGCCGGACAACTCTCCTACGAGCAGTACTTC.

V is TRBV6-6 and J is TRBJ2-7; 8 nucleotides align to TRBD1. Germline CDR1 is MNHNY and CDR2 is SVGAGI (reference sequence). Germline trimming cut 6 bases from V and 4 bases from J; bases unmatched to any gene: 8. The CDR3 extends over 14 amino acids. Written as DNA, the CDR3 is TGTGCCAGCAGACAAAACCGGGACAGGTACGAGCAGTACTTC. This sequence encodes CASRQNRDRYEQYF.

This chain links TRBV7-2 with TRBJ1-3; 9 bases fit TRBD1. The CDR3 is 17 residues long. Germline lookup yields CDR1 SGHTA and CDR2 FQGNSA. The V segment lost 3 bases and the J segment 3 bases; nucleotides outside the gene matches: 9. The DNA of the CDR3 is TGTGCCAGCAGCTTCGGGACAGGGTCAAGGGGTGGAAACACCATATATTTT. Protein product: CASSFGTGSRGGNTIYF.

The chain recombines TRBV7-2 with TRBJ2-7, with 8 bases identical to TRBD2. The V segment lost 0 bases and the J segment 4 bases; nucleotides outside the gene matches: 5. CDR1 is SGHTA, CDR2 FQGNSA, per germline. The CDR3 runs 15 residues. Written as DNA, the CDR3 is TGTGCCAGCAGCTTAGCCGGGACTAGGACTTACGAGCAGTACTTC. This encodes CASSLAGTRTYEQYF.

The chain has TRBV4-3 and TRBJ1-2; D possibly corresponds to TRBD1 (6 bases). The CDR3 contains 18 residues. V was shortened by 0 bases and J by 0 bases, with 17 bases between the two germline ends. Germline V lookup: CDR1 LGHNA, CDR2 YSLEER. In nucleotides, the CDR3 is TGCGCCAGCAGCCAAGATGGGTCAGGGGTCGGGGCTAACTATGGCTACACCTTC. It yields the protein CASSQDGSGVGANYGYTF.

This chain links TRBV27 with TRBJ2-5; the match to TRBD1 covers 8 bases. CDR1 and CDR2 (germline): MNHEY, SMNVEV (reference sequence). The CDR3 covers 14 residues. The trim removed 5 bases at V and 5 bases at J, leaving 7 bases unmatched. CDR3 region: CASSKRTGMETQYF. As DNA, the CDR3 is TGTGCCAGCAGTAAAAGGACAGGGATGGAGACCCAGTACTTC.

This rearrangement joins TRBV7-6 to TRBJ2-2, with D perhaps matching TRBD2 (6 bases). Germline V gives CDR1 SGHVS, CDR2 FNYEAQ. The CDR3 is 15 amino acids. V gave up 6 bases and J gave up 2 bases, with 13 bases separating them. The CDR3 bases are TGTGCCAGCAGTAGGGAGGCGAGTAACACCGGGGAGCTGTTTTTT. Translated, it gives CASSREASNTGELFF. Variable domain in full (rest from reference TRBV7-6 and TRBJ2-2): GAGVSQSPRYKVTKRGQDVALRCDPISGHVSLYWYRQALGQGPEFLTYFNYEAQQDKSGLPNDRFSAERPEGSISTLTIQRTEQRDSAMYRCASSREASNTGELFFGEGSRLTVL.

The V and J genes are TRBV5-8 and TRBJ2-1; 13 bases are a match to TRBD2. The CDR3 runs to 12 residues. Germline-derived CDR1 and CDR2 are SGHTS and YDEGEE. V dropped 9 bases and J dropped 15; count of bases not matched to a gene: 9. CDR3 in DNA: TGTGCCAACCGTGGACTAGCGGGAGATCTGTTCTTC. It is translated as CANRGLAGDLFF.

The V gene is TRBV15, the J gene TRBJ1-4; no firm D call. This CDR3 is 15 amino acids long. Looked up from germline, CDR1 is LNHNV and CDR2 is YYDKDF (reference sequence). Trimming cost V 0 bases and J 2 bases, with 7 bases left between them. The CDR3 here is CATSRDGQTNEKLFF. CDR3 DNA sequence: TGTGCCACCAGCAGAGATGGCCAGACTAATGAAAAACTGTTTTTT.

The V and J genes are TRBV5-4 and TRBJ2-5; 9 bases fit TRBD2. Germline CDR1 and CDR2: SGHNT and YYREEE (reference sequence). The junction had 14 bases not matched to a gene; V was cut back by 4 bases and J by 4 bases. The CDR3 consists of 17 residues. The CDR3 reads CASSHPSRGRGRETQYF. DNA for the CDR3: TGTGCCAGCAGCCACCCATCTCGCGGGAGGGGGCGAGAGACCCAGTACTTC.

The V gene is TRBV2, the J gene TRBJ1-5; weak D call: TRBD1 (5 bases). Per germline, CDR1 SNHLY and CDR2 FYNNEI. This CDR3 has 14 residues. Trimming cost V 7 bases and J 7 bases, with 17 bases left between them. In DNA, the CDR3 is TGTGCCAGCACCGAGCGGGGGTCGAGGCAGCCCCAGCATTTT. Translation: CASTERGSRQPQHF.

This clone was seen once. V is TRBV10-3 and J is TRBJ2-5; 7 positions agree with TRBD1. The V and J ends lost 10 bases and 4 bases, in that order; junction bases with no gene match: 18. This CDR3 is built from 16 residues. Germline values: CDR1 ENHRY, CDR2 SYGVKD. For the CDR3, the DNA is TGTGCCAGCAACAGGGGAAGATTACTAGGGGTAGAGACCCAGTACTTC. Its translation: CASNRGRLLGVETQYF.

CDR3 nucleotides: TGCGCCAGCGGGCATTGGTCCTACGAGCAGTACTTC. This gives the protein CASGHWSYEQYF. The chain has TRBV10-1 and TRBJ2-7; D unclear. Trimming cost V 8 bases and J 1 base, with 9 bases left between them. The CDR3 spans 12 residues. CDR1 and CDR2 (germline): WNHNN, SYGVQD (reference sequence).